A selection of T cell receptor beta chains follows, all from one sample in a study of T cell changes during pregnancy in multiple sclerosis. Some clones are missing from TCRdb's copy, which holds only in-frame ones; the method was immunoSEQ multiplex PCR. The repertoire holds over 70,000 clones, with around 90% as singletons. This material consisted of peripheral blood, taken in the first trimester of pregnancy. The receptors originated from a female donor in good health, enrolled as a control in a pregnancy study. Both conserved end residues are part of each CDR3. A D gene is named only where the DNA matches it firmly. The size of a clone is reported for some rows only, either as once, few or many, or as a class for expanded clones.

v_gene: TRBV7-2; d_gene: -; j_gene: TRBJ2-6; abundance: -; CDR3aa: CASSFPLSGANVLTF; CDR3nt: TGTGCCAGCAGCTTCCCCCTCTCTGGGGCCAACGTCCTGACTTTC
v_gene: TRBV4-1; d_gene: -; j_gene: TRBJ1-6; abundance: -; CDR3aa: CASSQGGLPPTRKALHF; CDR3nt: TGCGCCAGCAGCCAGGGGGGGCTCCCCCCGACTCGCAAGGCCCTCCACTTT
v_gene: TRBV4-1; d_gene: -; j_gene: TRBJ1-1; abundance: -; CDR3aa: CASSQGQINTEAFF; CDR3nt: TGCGCCAGCAGCCAAGGACAGATTAACACTGAAGCTTTCTTT
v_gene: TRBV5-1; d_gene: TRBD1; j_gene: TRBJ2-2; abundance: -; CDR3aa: CASSWTGEGIGELFF; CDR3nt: TGCGCCAGCAGCTGGACAGGGGAAGGTATCGGGGAGCTGTTTTTT
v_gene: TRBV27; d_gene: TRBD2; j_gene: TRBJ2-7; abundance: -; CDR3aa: CASSPAAGEATYEQYF; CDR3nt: TGTGCCAGCAGTCCGGCCGCGGGGGAAGCTACCTACGAGCAGTACTTC
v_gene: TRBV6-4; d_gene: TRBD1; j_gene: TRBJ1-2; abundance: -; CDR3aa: CASSPDRGGYGYTF; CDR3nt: TGTGCCAGCAGTCCGGACAGGGGCGGCTATGGCTACACCTTC
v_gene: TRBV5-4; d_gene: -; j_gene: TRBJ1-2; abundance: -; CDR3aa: CASSLGVALDYGYTF; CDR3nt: TGTGCCAGCAGCTTGGGCGTAGCTTTAGACTATGGCTACACCTTC
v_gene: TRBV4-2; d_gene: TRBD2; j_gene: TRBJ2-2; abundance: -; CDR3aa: CASSQATLAGETTGELFF; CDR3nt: TGTGCCAGCAGCCAAGCTACCCTAGCGGGAGAGACCACCGGGGAGCTGTTTTTT
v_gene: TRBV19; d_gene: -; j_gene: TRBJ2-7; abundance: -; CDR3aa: CASSRAAGYEQYF; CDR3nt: TGTGCCAGCTCCCGAGCCGCAGGCTACGAGCAGTACTTC
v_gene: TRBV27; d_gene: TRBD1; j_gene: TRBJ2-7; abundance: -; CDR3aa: CASSRSGQAEEQYF; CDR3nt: TGTGCCAGCAGTAGAAGCGGACAGGCGGAAGAGCAGTACTTC
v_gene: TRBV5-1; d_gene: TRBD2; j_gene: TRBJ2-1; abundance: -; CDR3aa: CASSFRAGLPRYNEQFF; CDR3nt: TGCGCCAGCAGCTTCCGAGCGGGGCTTCCTAGGTACAATGAGCAGTTCTTC
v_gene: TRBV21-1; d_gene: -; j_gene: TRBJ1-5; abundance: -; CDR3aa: CASSKVSSDQPQHF; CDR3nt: TGTGCCAGCAGCAAAGTTTCCAGCGATCAGCCCCAGCATTTT
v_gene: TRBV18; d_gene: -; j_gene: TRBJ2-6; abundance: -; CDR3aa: CASSPIPQGNSGANVLTF; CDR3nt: TGTGCCAGCTCACCGATCCCCCAGGGTAACTCTGGGGCCAACGTCCTGACTTTC
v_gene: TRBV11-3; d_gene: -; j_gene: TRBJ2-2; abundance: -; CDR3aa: CASRSRREGEPGELFF; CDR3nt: TGTGCCAGCAGATCCCGGCGTGAGGGGGAACCCGGGGAGCTGTTTTTT
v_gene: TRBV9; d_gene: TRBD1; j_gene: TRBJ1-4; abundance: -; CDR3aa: CASSVGDSLNEKLFF; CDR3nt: TGTGCCAGCAGCGTAGGGGACAGCTTGAATGAAAAACTGTTTTTT
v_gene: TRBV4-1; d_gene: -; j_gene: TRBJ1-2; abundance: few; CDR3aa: CASSPRSWEPYGYTF; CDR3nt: TGCGCCAGCAGCCCTCGATCGTGGGAGCCCTATGGCTACACCTTC
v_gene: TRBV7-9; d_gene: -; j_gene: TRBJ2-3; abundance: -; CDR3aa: CASSLERGLSTDTQYF; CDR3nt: TGTGCCAGCAGCTTAGAGCGCGGTCTTAGCACAGATACGCAGTATTTT
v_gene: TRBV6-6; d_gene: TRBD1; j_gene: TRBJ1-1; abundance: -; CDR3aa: CASTDSEDRLIAFF; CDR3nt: TGTGCCAGCACCGACTCGGAGGACAGGTTAATAGCTTTCTTT
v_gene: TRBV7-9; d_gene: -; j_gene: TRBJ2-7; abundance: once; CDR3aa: CASSSGTNRDEQYF; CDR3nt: TGTGCCAGCAGCTCCGGGACAAATCGGGACGAGCAGTACTTC
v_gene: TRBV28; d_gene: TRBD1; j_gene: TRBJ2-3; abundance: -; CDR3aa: CASSPTTGGAGTDTQYF; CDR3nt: TGTGCCAGCAGTCCAACCACAGGGGGCGCCGGCACAGATACGCAGTATTTT
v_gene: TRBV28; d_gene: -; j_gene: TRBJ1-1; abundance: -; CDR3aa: CASSSGTGTSLSNTEAFF; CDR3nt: TGTGCCAGCAGTTCGGGAACAGGGACCTCTCTGAGTAACACTGAAGCTTTCTTT
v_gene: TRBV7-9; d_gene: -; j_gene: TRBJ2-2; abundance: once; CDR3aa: CASSPGHFTGELFF; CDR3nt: TGTGCCAGCAGCCCGGGACATTTCACCGGGGAGCTGTTTTTT
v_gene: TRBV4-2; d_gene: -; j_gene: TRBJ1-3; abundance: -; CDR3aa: CASSQEESSGNTIYF; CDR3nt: TGTGCCAGCAGCCAAGAGGAGAGCTCTGGAAACACCATATATTTT
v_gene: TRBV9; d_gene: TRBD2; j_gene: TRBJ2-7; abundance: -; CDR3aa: CASSVGTSYEQYF; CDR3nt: TGTGCCAGCAGCGTTGGGACTAGCTACGAGCAGTACTTC
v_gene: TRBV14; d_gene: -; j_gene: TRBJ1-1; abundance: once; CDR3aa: CASSPQVNTEAFF; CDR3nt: TGTGCCAGCAGCCCCCAGGTTAACACTGAAGCTTTCTTT
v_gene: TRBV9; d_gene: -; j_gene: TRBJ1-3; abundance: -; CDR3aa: CASSETGFSGNTIYF; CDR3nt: TGTGCCAGCAGCGAAACAGGCTTCTCTGGAAACACCATATATTTT
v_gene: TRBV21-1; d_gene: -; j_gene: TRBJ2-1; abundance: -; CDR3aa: CASSLKRGPGEQFF; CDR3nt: TGTGCCAGCAGCCTAAAAAGGGGTCCTGGTGAGCAGTTCTTC
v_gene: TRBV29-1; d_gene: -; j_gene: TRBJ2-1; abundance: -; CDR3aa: CSVERHHEQFF; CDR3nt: TGCAGCGTTGAAAGACACCATGAGCAGTTCTTC
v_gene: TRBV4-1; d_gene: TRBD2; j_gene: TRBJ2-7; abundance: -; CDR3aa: CASSPRTSGYYEQYF; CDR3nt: TGCGCCAGCAGCCCTCGGACTAGCGGATACTACGAGCAGTACTTC
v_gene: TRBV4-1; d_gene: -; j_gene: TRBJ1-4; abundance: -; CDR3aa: CASSQTAGNEKLFF; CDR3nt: TGCGCCAGCAGCCAGACAGCTGGTAATGAAAAACTGTTTTTT
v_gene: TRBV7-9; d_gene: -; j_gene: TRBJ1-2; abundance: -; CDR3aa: CASRLDGQIYGYTF; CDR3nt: TGTGCCAGCAGGCTAGACGGACAGATCTATGGCTACACCTTC
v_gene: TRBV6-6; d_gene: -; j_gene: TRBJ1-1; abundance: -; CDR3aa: CASSPRENTEAFF; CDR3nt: TGTGCCAGCAGTCCCAGGGAGAACACTGAAGCTTTCTTT
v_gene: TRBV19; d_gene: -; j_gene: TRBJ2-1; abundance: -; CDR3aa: CASSIVQGNEQFF; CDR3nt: TGTGCCAGTAGTATAGTACAGGGCAATGAGCAGTTCTTC
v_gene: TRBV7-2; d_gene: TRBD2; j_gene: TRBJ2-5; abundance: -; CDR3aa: CASSSLAGGWETQYF; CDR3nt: TGTGCCAGCAGCTCACTAGCGGGAGGTTGGGAGACCCAGTACTTC
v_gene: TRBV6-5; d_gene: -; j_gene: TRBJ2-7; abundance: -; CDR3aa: CASSYDGGSSYEQYF; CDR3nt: TGTGCCAGCAGTTACGACGGCGGGTCCTCCTACGAGCAGTACTTC
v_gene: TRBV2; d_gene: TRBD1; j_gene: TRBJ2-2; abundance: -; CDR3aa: CASSGTGGTGELFF; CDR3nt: TGTGCCAGCAGTGGGACAGGGGGGACCGGGGAGCTGTTTTTT
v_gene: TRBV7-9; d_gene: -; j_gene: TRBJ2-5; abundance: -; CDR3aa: CASSIRTAQQETQYF; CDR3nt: TGTGCCAGCAGCATAAGGACAGCGCAACAAGAGACCCAGTACTTC
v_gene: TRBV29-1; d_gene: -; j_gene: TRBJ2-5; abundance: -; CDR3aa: CSVEELNQETQYF; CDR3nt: TGCAGCGTTGAAGAACTCAACCAAGAGACCCAGTACTTC